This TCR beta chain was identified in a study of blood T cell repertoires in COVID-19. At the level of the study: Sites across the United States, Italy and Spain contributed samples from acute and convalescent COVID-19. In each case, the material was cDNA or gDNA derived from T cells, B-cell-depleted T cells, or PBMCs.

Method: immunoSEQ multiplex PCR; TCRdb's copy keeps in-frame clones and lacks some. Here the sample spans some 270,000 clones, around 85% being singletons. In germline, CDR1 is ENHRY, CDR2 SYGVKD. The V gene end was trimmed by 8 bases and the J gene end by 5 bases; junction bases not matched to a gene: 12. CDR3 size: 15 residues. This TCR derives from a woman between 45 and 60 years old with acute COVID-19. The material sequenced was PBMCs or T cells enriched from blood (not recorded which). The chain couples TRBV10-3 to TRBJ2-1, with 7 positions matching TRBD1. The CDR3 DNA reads TGTGCCATCGCCAGCCCGGGACAGACAAACAATGAGCAGTTCTTC. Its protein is CAIASPGQTNNEQFF.